A single TCR beta chain is shown here with its context. The target antigen is unknown. A read error is the likely source, as a far larger clone sits one nucleotide away. Other DNA sequences of this sample code for an identical CDR3. These data come from a study of shared clonotypes between healthy human individuals. The germline gives CDR1 SGHTA, CDR2 FQGNSA. The CDR3 runs to 14 residues. With 3 bases clipped from V and 4 bases from J, the junction kept 6 bases outside the gene matches. Whole-study results and caveats: The low donor count limited represented genetic and exposure-history diversity. Clonotype sharing across donors was expected to vary with sequencing depth.

About 30,000 T cell genomes, or 200 to 250 ng DNA, went into the sorted-subset replicate PCRs. Original analysis: For the immunoSEQ data, sequences were junction-only without quality scores, so filtering differed. Sequenced by immunoSEQ multiplex PCR; TCRdb stores in-frame clones only, minus some. That table gives V, J and clone size, and the DNA gave D and trimming. The sample consists of approximately 700,000 clones, 60% to 75% of them appearing once. Material: memory CD4+ T cells sorted from blood. Subset of the sample: CD45RA-negative fraction. The rearrangement uses TRBV7-2 and TRBJ2-7; 7 bases are a match to TRBD2. The sequence derives from a young woman in good health. The CDR3, as DNA: TGTGCCAGCAGCTTCCAGCGGGACTCGTACGAGCAGTACTTC. Residues: CASSFQRDSYEQYF.